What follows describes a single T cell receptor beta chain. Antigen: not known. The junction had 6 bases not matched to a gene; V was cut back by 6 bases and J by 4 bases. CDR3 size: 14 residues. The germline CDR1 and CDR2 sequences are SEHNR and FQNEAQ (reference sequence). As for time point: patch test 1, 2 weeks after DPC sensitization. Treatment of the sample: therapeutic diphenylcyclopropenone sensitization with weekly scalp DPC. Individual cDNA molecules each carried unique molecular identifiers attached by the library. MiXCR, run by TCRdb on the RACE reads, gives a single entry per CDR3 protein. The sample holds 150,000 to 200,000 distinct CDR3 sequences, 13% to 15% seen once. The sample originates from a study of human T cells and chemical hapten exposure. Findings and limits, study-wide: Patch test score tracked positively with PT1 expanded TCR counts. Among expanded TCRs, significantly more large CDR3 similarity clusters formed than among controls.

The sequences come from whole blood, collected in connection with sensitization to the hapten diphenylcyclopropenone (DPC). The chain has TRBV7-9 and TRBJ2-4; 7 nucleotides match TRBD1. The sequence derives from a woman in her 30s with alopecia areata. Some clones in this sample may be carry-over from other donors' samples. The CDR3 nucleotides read TGTGCCAGCAGTTCTCGGACAGGAAAAAACATTCAGTACTTC. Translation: CASSSRTGKNIQYF.